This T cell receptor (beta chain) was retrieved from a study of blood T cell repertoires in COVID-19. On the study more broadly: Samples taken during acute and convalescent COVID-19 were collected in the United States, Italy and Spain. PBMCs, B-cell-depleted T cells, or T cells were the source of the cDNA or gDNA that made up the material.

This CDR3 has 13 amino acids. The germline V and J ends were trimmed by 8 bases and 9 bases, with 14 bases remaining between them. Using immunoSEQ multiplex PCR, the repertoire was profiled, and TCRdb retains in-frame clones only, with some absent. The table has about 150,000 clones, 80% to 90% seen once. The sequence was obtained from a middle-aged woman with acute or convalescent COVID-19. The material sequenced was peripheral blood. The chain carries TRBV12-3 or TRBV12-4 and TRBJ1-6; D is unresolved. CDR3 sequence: CASRESPSSPLHF. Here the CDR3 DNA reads TGTGCCAGCCGCGAGTCCCCGAGTTCACCCCTCCACTTT.